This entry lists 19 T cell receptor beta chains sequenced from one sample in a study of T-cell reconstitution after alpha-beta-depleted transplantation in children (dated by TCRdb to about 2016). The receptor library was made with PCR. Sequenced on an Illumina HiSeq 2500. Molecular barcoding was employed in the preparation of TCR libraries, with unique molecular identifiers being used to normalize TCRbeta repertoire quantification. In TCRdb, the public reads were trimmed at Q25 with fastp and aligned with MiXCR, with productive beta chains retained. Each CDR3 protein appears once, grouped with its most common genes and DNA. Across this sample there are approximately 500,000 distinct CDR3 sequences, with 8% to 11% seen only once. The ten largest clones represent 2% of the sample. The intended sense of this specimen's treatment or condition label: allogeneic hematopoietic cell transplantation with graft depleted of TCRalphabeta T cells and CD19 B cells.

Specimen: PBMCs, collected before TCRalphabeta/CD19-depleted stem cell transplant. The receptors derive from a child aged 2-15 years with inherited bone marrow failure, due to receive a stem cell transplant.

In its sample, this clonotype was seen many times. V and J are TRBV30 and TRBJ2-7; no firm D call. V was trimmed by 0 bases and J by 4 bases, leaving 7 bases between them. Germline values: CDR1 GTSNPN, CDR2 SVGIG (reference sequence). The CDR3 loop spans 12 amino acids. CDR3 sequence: CAWSVRAYEQYF. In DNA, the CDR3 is TGTGCCTGGAGTGTACGGGCTTACGAGCAGTACTTC.

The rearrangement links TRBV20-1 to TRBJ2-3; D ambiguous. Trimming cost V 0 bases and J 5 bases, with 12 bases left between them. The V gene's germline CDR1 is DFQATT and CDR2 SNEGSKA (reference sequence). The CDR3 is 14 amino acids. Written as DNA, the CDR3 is TGCAGTGCTAGAGATCCAGCCCGGTTAGATACGCAGTATTTT. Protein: CSARDPARLDTQYF.

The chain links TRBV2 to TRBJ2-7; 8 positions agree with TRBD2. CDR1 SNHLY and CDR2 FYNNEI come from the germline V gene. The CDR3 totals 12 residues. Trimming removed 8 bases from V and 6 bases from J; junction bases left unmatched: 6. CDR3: CASFGLAPEQYF. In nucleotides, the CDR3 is TGTGCCAGCTTCGGACTAGCCCCCGAGCAGTACTTC.

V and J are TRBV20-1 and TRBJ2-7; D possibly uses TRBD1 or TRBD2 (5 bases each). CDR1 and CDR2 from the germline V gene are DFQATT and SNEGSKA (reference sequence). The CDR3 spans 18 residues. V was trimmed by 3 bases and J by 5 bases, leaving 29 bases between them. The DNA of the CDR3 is TGCAGTGCTAGCTTGGATAGCCTTAGGGGTGCTAGCCCCCACGAGCAGTACTTC. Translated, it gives CSASLDSLRGASPHEQYF.

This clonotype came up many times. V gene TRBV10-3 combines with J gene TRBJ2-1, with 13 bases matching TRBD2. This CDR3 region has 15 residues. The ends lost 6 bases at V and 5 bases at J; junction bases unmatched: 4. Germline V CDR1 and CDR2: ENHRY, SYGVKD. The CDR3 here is CAIRSGTSGDNEQFF. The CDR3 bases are TGTGCCATCAGATCCGGGACTAGCGGGGACAATGAGCAGTTCTTC.

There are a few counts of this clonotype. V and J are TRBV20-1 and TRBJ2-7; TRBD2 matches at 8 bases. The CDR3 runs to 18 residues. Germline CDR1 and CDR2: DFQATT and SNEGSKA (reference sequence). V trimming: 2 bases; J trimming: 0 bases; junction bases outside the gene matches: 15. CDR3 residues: CSARPQEVAGTYSYEQYF. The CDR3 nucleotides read TGCAGTGCTAGACCACAAGAAGTAGCGGGGACCTACTCCTACGAGCAGTACTTC.

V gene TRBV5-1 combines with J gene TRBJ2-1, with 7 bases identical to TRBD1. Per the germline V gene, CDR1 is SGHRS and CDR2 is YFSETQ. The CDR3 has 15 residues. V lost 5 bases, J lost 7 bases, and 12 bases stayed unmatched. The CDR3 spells CASRATGCGWNEQFF. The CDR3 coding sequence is TGCGCCAGCAGGGCGACAGGGTGCGGTTGGAATGAGCAGTTCTTC.

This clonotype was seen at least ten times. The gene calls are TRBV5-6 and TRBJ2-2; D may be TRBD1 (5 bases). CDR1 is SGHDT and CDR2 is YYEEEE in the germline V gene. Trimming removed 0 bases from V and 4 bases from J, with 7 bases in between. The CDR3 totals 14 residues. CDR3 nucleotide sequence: TGTGCCAGCAGCTTGGAAAGGGGCACCGGGGAGCTGTTTTTT. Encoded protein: CASSLERGTGELFF.

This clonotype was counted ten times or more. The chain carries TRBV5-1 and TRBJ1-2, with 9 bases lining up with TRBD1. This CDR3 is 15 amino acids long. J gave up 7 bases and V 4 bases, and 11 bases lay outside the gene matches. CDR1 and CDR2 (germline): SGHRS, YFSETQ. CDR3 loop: CASSDRDRVSSGYTF. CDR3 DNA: TGCGCCAGCAGCGACCGGGACAGGGTATCGTCTGGCTACACCTTC.

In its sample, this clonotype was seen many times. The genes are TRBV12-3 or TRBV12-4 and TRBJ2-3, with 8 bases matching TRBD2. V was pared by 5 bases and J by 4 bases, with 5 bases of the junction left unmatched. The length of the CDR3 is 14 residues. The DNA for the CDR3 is TGTGCCAGCAGTCCACACGGGGGGGCAGATACGCAGTATTTT. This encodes CASSPHGGADTQYF.

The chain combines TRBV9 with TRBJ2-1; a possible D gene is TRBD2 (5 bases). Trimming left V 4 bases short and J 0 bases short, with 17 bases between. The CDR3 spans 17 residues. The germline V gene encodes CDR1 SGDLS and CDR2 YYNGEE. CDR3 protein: CASSMTKAVPSYNEQFF. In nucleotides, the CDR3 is TGTGCCAGCAGCATGACCAAAGCGGTACCCTCCTACAATGAGCAGTTCTTC.

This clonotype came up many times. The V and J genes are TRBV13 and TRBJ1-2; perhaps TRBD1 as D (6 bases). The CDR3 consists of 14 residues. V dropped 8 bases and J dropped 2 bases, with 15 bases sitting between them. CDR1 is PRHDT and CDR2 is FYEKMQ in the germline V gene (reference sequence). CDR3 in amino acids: CASRPDSSNYGYTF. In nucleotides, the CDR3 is TGTGCCAGCCGCCCGGACAGTTCCAACTATGGCTACACCTTC.

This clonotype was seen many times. CDR3 residues: CASSPRGATNEKLFF. DNA for the CDR3: TGCGCCAGCAGCCCTCGAGGTGCAACTAATGAAAAACTGTTTTTT. This rearrangement joins TRBV4-3 to TRBJ1-4; D gene ambiguous. V was cut by 4 bases and J by 0 bases, with 9 bases left in between. From germline, CDR1 is LGHNA and CDR2 YSLEER. The CDR3 covers 15 residues.

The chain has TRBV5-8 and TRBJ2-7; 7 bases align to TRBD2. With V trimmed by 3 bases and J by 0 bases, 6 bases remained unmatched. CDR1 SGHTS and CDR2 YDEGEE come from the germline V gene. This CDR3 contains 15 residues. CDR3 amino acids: CASSWAGVSSYEQYF. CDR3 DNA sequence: TGTGCCAGCAGCTGGGCGGGGGTAAGCTCCTACGAGCAGTACTTC.

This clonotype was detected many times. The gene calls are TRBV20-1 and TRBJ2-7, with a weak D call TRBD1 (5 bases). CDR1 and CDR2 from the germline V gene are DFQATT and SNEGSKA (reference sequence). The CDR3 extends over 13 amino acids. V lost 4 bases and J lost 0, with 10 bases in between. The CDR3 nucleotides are TGCAGTGCTACAGGGCTAAGCTCCTACGAGCAGTACTTC. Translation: CSATGLSSYEQYF.

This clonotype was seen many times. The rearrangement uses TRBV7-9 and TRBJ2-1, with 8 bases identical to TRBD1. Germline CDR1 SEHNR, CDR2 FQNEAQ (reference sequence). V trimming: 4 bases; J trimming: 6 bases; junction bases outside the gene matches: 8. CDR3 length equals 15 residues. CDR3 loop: CASSWDRTGGNEQFF. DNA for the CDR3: TGTGCCAGCAGCTGGGACCGAACAGGGGGCAATGAGCAGTTCTTC.

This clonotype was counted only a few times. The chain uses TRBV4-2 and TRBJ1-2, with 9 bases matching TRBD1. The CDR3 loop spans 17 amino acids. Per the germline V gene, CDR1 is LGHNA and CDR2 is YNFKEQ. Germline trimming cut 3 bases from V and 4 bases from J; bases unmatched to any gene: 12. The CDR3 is CASSQSLSRTGVYGYTF. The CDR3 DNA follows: TGTGCCAGCAGCCAGTCACTTTCTAGGACAGGGGTCTATGGCTACACCTTC.

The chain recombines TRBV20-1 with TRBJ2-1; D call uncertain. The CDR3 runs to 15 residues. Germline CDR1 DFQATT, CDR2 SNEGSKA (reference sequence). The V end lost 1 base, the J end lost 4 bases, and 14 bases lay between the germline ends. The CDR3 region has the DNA TGCAGTGCTAGAGTTTTGACCCTCCATTACAATGAGCAGTTCTTC. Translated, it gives CSARVLTLHYNEQFF.

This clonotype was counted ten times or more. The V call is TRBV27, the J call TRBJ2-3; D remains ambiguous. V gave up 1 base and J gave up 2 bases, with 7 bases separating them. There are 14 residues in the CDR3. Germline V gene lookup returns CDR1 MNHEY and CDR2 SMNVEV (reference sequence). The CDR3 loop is CASSLLRFTDTQYF. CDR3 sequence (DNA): TGTGCCAGCAGTTTATTACGGTTCACAGATACGCAGTATTTT.